These 25 T cell receptor beta chains were all obtained from the same sample, sequenced in a study of brain T cells in children with intractable seizures. This table comes from immunoSEQ multiplex PCR, and its TCRdb copy is limited to in-frame clones, with some not included. The sample consists of under 150,000 clones, approximately 94% of them appearing once. The source material was peripheral blood, sampled at surgery. The receptors derive from a boy under two years old with hemimegalencephaly and intractable seizures.

The chain uses TRBV7-8 and TRBJ2-3, with D possibly being TRBD2 (7 bases). V dropped 1 base and J dropped 0 bases, with 14 bases sitting between them. The CDR3 runs 17 residues. The V gene's germline CDR1 is SGHVS and CDR2 FQNEAQ. Here the CDR3 DNA reads TGTGCCAGCAGCTTAGTCGGGGGGCCCTCTAGCACAGATACGCAGTATTTT. Amino acids: CASSLVGGPSSTDTQYF.

The V gene is TRBV11-3, the J gene TRBJ2-7; 10 bases line up with TRBD2. This CDR3 comprises 15 residues. The germline V gene encodes CDR1 SGHNT and CDR2 YENEEA. Unmatched junction bases numbered 10, after V lost 5 bases and J lost 6 bases. The CDR3 nucleotides read TGTGCCAGCAGCCCTTCTAGCGGGAGTTCGGGCGAGCAGTACTTC. It is translated as CASSPSSGSSGEQYF.

The genes are TRBV19 and TRBJ2-1; 12 nucleotides line up with TRBD2. This CDR3 has 18 amino acids. After removal of 5 bases from V and 1 base from J, the junction contained 9 bases not matched to a gene. Germline values: CDR1 LNHDA, CDR2 SQIVND (reference sequence). The CDR3 sequence is CASSPLAGGGVSYNEQFF. The CDR3 coding sequence is TGTGCCAGTAGTCCACTAGCGGGAGGAGGGGTATCCTACAATGAGCAGTTCTTC.

The chain uses TRBV6-5 and TRBJ1-5; D unresolved. The CDR3 extends over 14 amino acids. V lost 6 bases and J lost 9, with 18 bases in between. CDR1 is MNHEY and CDR2 is SVGAGI in the germline V gene. The CDR3 spells CASSPRGAAWPQHF. CDR3 nucleotide sequence: TGTGCCAGCAGCCCCCGGGGTGCGGCATGGCCCCAGCATTTT.

V usage is TRBV4-3 and J usage is TRBJ2-1; the D gene is possibly TRBD2 (6 bases). The length of the CDR3 is 14 residues. Germline V gene sequence: CDR1 LGHNA, CDR2 YSLEER. Trimming took 1 base from V and 5 from J, leaving 9 bases between them. The CDR3 here is CASSQGGEHNEQFF. The CDR3 nucleotides are TGCGCCAGCAGCCAAGGGGGGGAACACAATGAGCAGTTCTTC.

This rearrangement joins TRBV19 to TRBJ2-3; the match to TRBD2 covers 13 bases. The CDR3 runs to 18 residues. The V gene end was trimmed by 5 bases and the J gene end by 3 bases; junction bases not matched to a gene: 11. In germline, CDR1 is LNHDA, CDR2 SQIVND (reference sequence). CDR3 DNA sequence: TGTGCCAGTAGTTTACTAGCGGGAGGGCCAATTACGACAGATACGCAGTATTTT. Translating gives CASSLLAGGPITTDTQYF.

The sample holds a few counts of this clone. V and J are TRBV19 and TRBJ1-6; D is unresolved. The CDR3 is made up of 16 amino acids. Germline V CDR1 and CDR2: LNHDA, SQIVND (reference sequence). Trimming removed 3 bases at V and 5 bases at J, with 14 bases between. Here the CDR3 DNA reads TGTGCCAGTAGTATGGGAATATGGGGTGATAATTCACCCCTCCACTTT. It encodes CASSMGIWGDNSPLHF.

The chain couples TRBV27 to TRBJ1-2, with D perhaps matching TRBD1 (6 bases). The CDR3 spans 13 residues. Per the germline V gene, CDR1 is MNHEY and CDR2 is SMNVEV (reference sequence). Deletions cut 5 bases from V and 2 bases from J, with 9 bases between. DNA of the CDR3: TGTGCCAGCAGTCGCGGACAGAACTATGGCTACACCTTC. Protein: CASSRGQNYGYTF.

V is TRBV28 and J is TRBJ2-3; possibly TRBD2 for D (6 bases). CDR3 size: 15 residues. V lost 4 bases, J lost 5 bases, and 16 bases lay in between. Per germline, CDR1 MDHEN and CDR2 SYDVKM. CDR3 region: CASSSGEFSRDTQYF. The CDR3 bases are TGTGCCAGCAGTTCGGGGGAGTTTTCCAGAGATACGCAGTATTTT.

This chain joins TRBV7-6 and TRBJ2-1; 15 positions match TRBD2. Germline assignment: CDR1 SGHVS and CDR2 FNYEAQ. The trim removed 5 bases at V and 7 bases at J, leaving 9 bases unmatched. The CDR3 runs to 17 residues. The CDR3 loop reads CASSNGTSGRWLNEQFF. Here the CDR3 DNA reads TGTGCCAGCAGCAACGGGACTAGCGGGAGGTGGCTGAATGAGCAGTTCTTC.

The chain recombines TRBV9 with TRBJ2-1; 8 bases line up with TRBD2. V trimming: 0 bases; J trimming: 8 bases; junction bases outside the gene matches: 10. From germline, CDR1 is SGDLS and CDR2 YYNGEE. CDR3 length: 16 residues. CDR3: CASSVASAGGRDEQFF. The DNA for the CDR3 is TGTGCCAGCAGCGTAGCTTCGGCGGGAGGAAGGGATGAGCAGTTCTTC.

The V call is TRBV28, the J call TRBJ2-2; 13 nucleotides line up with TRBD2. With V trimmed by 4 bases and J by 6 bases, 2 bases remained unmatched. CDR3 length: 15 residues. Germline V gives CDR1 MDHEN, CDR2 SYDVKM. The CDR3 nucleotides read TGTGCCAGCAGTTCGGGACTAGCGGGACCCGGGGAGCTGTTTTTT. Translated: CASSSGLAGPGELFF.

V usage is TRBV19 and J usage is TRBJ1-2; 7 bases match TRBD1. Germline assignment: CDR1 LNHDA and CDR2 SQIVND (reference sequence). The CDR3 sequence is 16 residues long. Trimming at V came to 4 bases and at J to 1 base, leaving 9 bases not matched to a gene. The CDR3 DNA reads TGTGCCAGTAGTAGTGCGGGACAGCCAATTAACTATGGCTACACCTTC. Its translation is CASSSAGQPINYGYTF.

For this clone: An end of the junction differs from the germline gene, which may be a read error. The chain carries TRBV5-1 and TRBJ2-7; D ambiguous. CDR1 and CDR2 from the germline V gene are SGHRS and YFSETQ. This CDR3 comprises 12 residues. The CDR3 sequence is CASSLVSHEQYF. CDR3 nucleotides: TGCGCCAGCAGCTTGGTCTCCCACGAGCAGTACTTC.

The V gene is TRBV29-1, the J gene TRBJ1-1, with TRBD1 matching over 7 bases. The CDR3 consists of 13 residues. The V and J ends lost 6 bases and 0 bases, in that order; junction bases with no gene match: 4. Germline lookup yields CDR1 SQVTM and CDR2 ANQGSEA. The CDR3 sequence is CSVNRGMNTEAFF. Written as DNA, the CDR3 is TGCAGCGTGAACAGGGGCATGAACACTGAAGCTTTCTTT.

The V gene is TRBV6-1, the J gene TRBJ2-7, with TRBD1 as a possible D gene (5 bases). The CDR3 length is 15 residues. CDR1 is MNHNS, CDR2 SASEGT, per germline. The V end lost 1 base, the J end lost 4 bases, and 14 bases lay between the germline ends. Here the CDR3 DNA reads TGTGCCAGCAGTGAAGATCAGGGTGGGCCTTACGAGCAGTACTTC. Its protein product is CASSEDQGGPYEQYF.

The rearrangement links TRBV11-2 to TRBJ1-2, with D perhaps matching TRBD1 (5 bases). Germline CDR1 SGHAT, CDR2 FQNNGV. The CDR3 loop spans 16 amino acids. V shed 2 bases and J shed 4 bases, with 17 bases lying between them. The CDR3 loop reads CASSLSRPAGGYGYTF. In DNA form, the CDR3 reads TGTGCCAGCAGCTTATCCCGCCCCGCTGGGGGCTATGGCTACACCTTC.

V and J are TRBV6-6 and TRBJ1-2, with D perhaps matching TRBD1 (5 bases). The CDR3 contains 11 residues. Germline values: CDR1 MNHNY, CDR2 SVGAGI (reference sequence). V gave up 4 bases and J gave up 8 bases, with 8 bases separating them. The CDR3 DNA reads as TGTGCCAGCAGTTTGGGGCCCGGCTACACCTTC. It is translated as CASSLGPGYTF.

This clone was detected only a few times. The V and J genes are TRBV19 and TRBJ1-5; 8 bases agree with TRBD1. This CDR3 spans 16 amino acids. V gave up 6 bases and J gave up 2 bases; unmatched junction bases: 9. Germline lookup yields CDR1 LNHDA and CDR2 SQIVND (reference sequence). The CDR3 DNA reads TGTGCCAGTAGCCCCTGGACAGGGACGGGCAATCAGCCCCAGCATTTT. It encodes CASSPWTGTGNQPQHF.

The rearrangement joins TRBV4-2 to TRBJ2-7, with 10 bases identical to TRBD2. CDR1 LGHNA and CDR2 YNFKEQ come from the germline V gene. The CDR3 has 16 amino acids. V lost 3 bases and J lost 0; bases outside the gene matches: 5. CDR3 nucleotide sequence: TGTGCCAGCAGCCACGTAGCGGGAGGCGGCTCCTACGAGCAGTACTTC. Its protein is CASSHVAGGGSYEQYF.

The genes are TRBV4-3 and TRBJ2-4; either TRBD1 or TRBD2 may supply D (6 bases each). The germline V and J ends were trimmed by 4 bases and 5 bases, with 18 bases remaining between them. Germline CDR1 LGHNA, CDR2 YSLEER. The CDR3 length is 16 residues. In DNA form, the CDR3 reads TGCGCCAGCAGCCCTACCCGGGGGCGGGCGGAAAACATTCAGTACTTC. This codes for CASSPTRGRAENIQYF.

This chain connects TRBV24-1 to TRBJ1-5, with 7 nucleotides matching TRBD1. With 6 bases clipped from V and 7 bases from J, the junction kept 8 bases outside the gene matches. The length of the CDR3 is 14 residues. The germline CDR1 and CDR2 sequences are KGHDR and SFDVKD. Written as DNA, the CDR3 is TGTGCCACCAGTAAGGGACAGTCCGGGCAGCCCCAGCATTTT. It yields the protein CATSKGQSGQPQHF.

The chain joins TRBV2 to TRBJ1-2; unclear D gene. The CDR3 has 13 amino acids. The V gene lost 3 bases and the J gene lost 6 bases, with 11 bases spanning the gap. Germline V gene sequence: CDR1 SNHLY, CDR2 FYNNEI. DNA for the CDR3: TGTGCCAGCAGTGACCCTAAGTTCAATGGCTACACCTTC. Its translation: CASSDPKFNGYTF.

This sequence joins TRBV7-6 and TRBJ2-7; D possibly uses TRBD1 or TRBD2 (5 bases each). Germline V gene lookup returns CDR1 SGHVS and CDR2 FNYEAQ. This CDR3 contains 15 residues. Trimming shortened V by 3 bases and J by 0 bases, and 12 bases separated the two germline ends. The CDR3 protein is CASSFGAASSYEQYF. DNA for the CDR3: TGTGCCAGCAGCTTCGGGGCGGCGTCCTCCTACGAGCAGTACTTC.

This sequence joins TRBV28 and TRBJ1-3, with no clear D. Trimming stripped 7 bases from V and 0 bases from J, with 16 bases between. Germline CDR1 and CDR2: MDHEN and SYDVKM. The CDR3 loop spans 16 amino acids. The CDR3 reads CASTRPRGSSGNTIYF. The CDR3 DNA is TGTGCCAGCACTCGTCCCCGCGGATCCTCTGGAAACACCATATATTTT.